This T cell receptor (beta chain) originates from a study of shared T cell receptors in the human thymus. Some clones are missing from TCRdb's copy, which holds only in-frame ones; the method was immunoSEQ multiplex PCR. The sample has almost 550,000 clones; roughly 74% are singletons. Looked up from germline, CDR1 is SGDLS and CDR2 is YYNGEE. The CDR3 spans 15 residues. The J segment lost 1 base and the V segment lost 4 bases, leaving 5 bases of the junction unmatched. A further study also used this sample, focusing on human thymus T cells. That work adds: The sample donors, healthy Finnish infants, were having corrective surgery for congenital heart defects. Thymic resections from corrective heart surgery supplied the tissue. Gene usage for V and J segments appeared biased in thymic and blood repertoires. Related work found strong thymic repertoire overlap between unrelated individuals.

This chain connects TRBV9 to TRBJ2-3; 8 bases match TRBD2. Sequenced: thymocytes. The source is a boy in the first two years of life with a congenital heart defect. This CDR3 reads CASSTPTSGTDTQYF. The CDR3 DNA is TGTGCCAGCAGCACTCCGACTAGCGGCACAGATACGCAGTATTTT.